The clone carrying this TCR beta chain was found a few times. This sample also contains other DNA sequences that code for the same CDR3. Under the authors' procedure: Amplification with reference gene primers provided the estimates of nucleated cell counts. The protocol was immunoSEQ multiplex PCR, while the TCRdb copy is restricted to in-frame clones and leaves out a portion. Clone size and the V and J calls come from that table; the DNA yielded D and trimming. The table has over 50,000 clones, 65% to 85% seen once. The source of the sample is a study of blood T cell repertoires in COVID-19. Study at large: Acute and convalescent COVID-19 samples came from the United States, Italy and Spain. PBMCs, B-cell-depleted T cells, or T cells were the source of the cDNA or gDNA that made up the material.

CDR1 and CDR2 (germline): SGHTA, FQGNSA. The CDR3 totals 13 residues. V shed 3 bases and J shed 3 bases, with 6 bases lying between them. The chain uses TRBV7-2 and TRBJ1-5; D is uncertain. Sequencing used peripheral blood. This receptor was obtained from a human donor with active or convalescent COVID-19. The donor label of this sample is uncertain. The CDR3 sequence is CASSFRDNQPQHF. The CDR3 region has the DNA TGTGCCAGCAGCTTCCGGGACAATCAGCCCCAGCATTTT.